The next 28 T cell receptor beta chains were all read from a single sample in a study of T cells after posttransplantation cyclophosphamide. The data were produced by immunoSEQ multiplex PCR, yet TCRdb's version contains in-frame clones alone and is incomplete. Here the sample spans about 10,000 clones, roughly 80% being singletons. Cyclophosphamide on days +3 and +4 followed busulfan-fludarabine conditioning and a marrow graft. Sequenced here: PBMCs, sampled 1903 days after a stem cell transplant with posttransplant cyclophosphamide. All receptors derive from a female patient in her thirties or forties who received an allogeneic stem cell transplant from a related donor, was CMV-positive, and had no GVHD. Some T cells here may be from the graft donor.

CDR3 DNA: TGTGCCAGCAGTTTTGGCAGTCCCTACGAGCAGTACTTC. Residues: CASSFGSPYEQYF. The rearrangement uses TRBV28 and TRBJ2-7; D unclear. Germline CDR1 is MDHEN and CDR2 is SYDVKM. Trimming stripped 3 bases from V and 2 bases from J, with 8 bases between. CDR3 length: 13 amino acids.

A remark on this clone: Other DNA sequences in this sample translate to the same CDR3. V usage is TRBV11-3 and J usage is TRBJ2-3; TRBD1 agrees at 10 bases. The CDR3 consists of 15 residues. Germline CDR1 is SGHNT and CDR2 is YENEEA. V lost 5 bases and J lost 3; bases outside the gene matches: 5. This CDR3 is CASSPRQGATDTQYF. The CDR3 DNA sequence: TGTGCCAGCAGCCCTAGACAGGGGGCAACAGATACGCAGTATTTT.

Remarks on this clone: The germline gene is not matched at one end of the junction; a read error may be the cause. The genes are TRBV2 and TRBJ2-1; 8 positions agree with TRBD2. Germline CDR1 SNHLY, CDR2 FYNNEI. The CDR3 consists of 15 residues. In DNA form, the CDR3 reads TGTGCCAGCAGTAAAGCGGGAGTGTTCTACAATGAGCAGTTCTTC. It translates to CASSKAGVFYNEQFF.

The chain joins TRBV7-3 to TRBJ2-1; 7 nucleotides agree with TRBD1. This CDR3 spans 13 amino acids. With 5 bases clipped from V and 13 bases from J, the junction kept 11 bases outside the gene matches. The germline gives CDR1 SGHTA, CDR2 FQGTGA. The CDR3 is CASSLDRQGSQFF. CDR3 in DNA: TGTGCCAGCAGCCTTGATCGACAGGGCTCTCAGTTCTTC.

The V call is TRBV7-9, the J call TRBJ2-1; 12 nucleotides agree with TRBD2. Germline V gives CDR1 SEHNR, CDR2 FQNEAQ (reference sequence). CDR3 length: 16 amino acids. V lost 1 base to trimming and J lost 8 bases; unmatched junction nucleotides: 6. CDR3 DNA: TGTGCCAGCAGCTTAGAAGGACTAGCGGGGACTGATGAGCAGTTCTTC. This encodes CASSLEGLAGTDEQFF.

The chain employs TRBV28 and TRBJ2-7; 10 bases are shared with TRBD1. From germline, CDR1 is MDHEN and CDR2 SYDVKM. Trimming at V came to 5 bases and at J to 4 bases, leaving 8 bases not matched to a gene. This CDR3 region has 15 residues. The CDR3 nucleotides read TGTGCCAGCAGTCCGCCGGGGACAGGGGAATACGAGCAGTACTTC. Protein: CASSPPGTGEYEQYF. Drawing the rest from reference TRBV28 and TRBJ2-7, the complete variable domain is DVKVTQSSRYLVKRTGEKVFLECVQDMDHENMFWYRQDPGLGLRLIYFSYDVKMKEKGDIPEGYSVSREKKERFSLILESASTNQTSMYLCASSPPGTGEYEQYFGPGTRLTVT.

This rearrangement joins TRBV5-8 to TRBJ2-7, with 7 positions matching TRBD1. The germline gives CDR1 SGHTS, CDR2 YDEGEE. Trimming removed 4 bases from V and 5 bases from J; junction bases left unmatched: 3. This CDR3 is built from 12 residues. Here the CDR3 reads CASSPTGHEQYF. As DNA, the CDR3 is TGTGCCAGCAGCCCGACAGGGCACGAGCAGTACTTC.

The chain combines TRBV21-1 with TRBJ1-2; TRBD1, the table's D call, lacks a check against the DNA. TRBV21-1 is annotated as a pseudogene. The CDR3 spans 17 residues. CDR3 in DNA: TGTGCCAGCAGCATCTTCTCCGGGACAGGGGGCCTCTATGGCTACACCTTC. This translates into CASSIFSGTGGLYGYTF.

In this sample, this clone turned up a few times. The chain carries TRBV27 and TRBJ1-5; TRBD1 matches at 7 bases. The length of the CDR3 is 14 residues. Losses at the gene ends were 4 bases for V and 5 bases for J; bases not matched to a gene: 5. CDR1 is MNHEY and CDR2 is SMNVEV in the germline V gene (reference sequence). CDR3 coding DNA: TGTGCCAGCAGTTCCACGGGACAGTATCAGCCCCAGCATTTT. This translates into CASSSTGQYQPQHF.

V and J are TRBV4-1 and TRBJ1-6; no clear D gene. Germline CDR1 reads MGHRA; CDR2 reads YSYEKL. The CDR3 contains 14 residues. V was trimmed by 4 bases and J by 9 bases, leaving 13 bases between them. The CDR3: CASSPMEGGSPLHF. CDR3 DNA: TGCGCCAGCAGCCCCATGGAGGGAGGTTCACCCCTCCACTTT.

The V gene is TRBV5-1, the J gene TRBJ1-6; D is ambiguous. This CDR3 has 16 amino acids. Trimming pared 2 bases from V and 0 bases from J, leaving 9 bases between. From germline, CDR1 is SGHRS and CDR2 YFSETQ. CDR3 protein: CASSFRRSSYNSPLHF. The CDR3 DNA sequence: TGCGCCAGCAGCTTCCGGCGGAGCTCCTATAATTCACCCCTCCACTTT. The entire variable domain, with the rest obtained from reference TRBV5-1 and TRBJ1-6, is as follows: KAGVTQTPRYLIKTRGQQVTLSCSPISGHRSVSWYQQTPGQGLQFLFEYFSETQRNKGNFPGRFSGRQFSNSRSEMNVSTLELGDSALYLCASSFRRSSYNSPLHFGNGTRLTVT.

V and J are TRBV9 and TRBJ2-5; 9 nucleotides match TRBD2. The CDR3 length is 16 residues. CDR1 is SGDLS, CDR2 YYNGEE, per germline. The junction had 5 bases not matched to a gene; V was cut back by 0 bases and J by 2 bases. CDR3 DNA: TGTGCCAGCAGCGTAGAAGCGGGGGGCTATCAAGAGACCCAGTACTTC. Translated, it gives CASSVEAGGYQETQYF.

The V gene is TRBV9, the J gene TRBJ1-4; no clear D gene. The germline V gene encodes CDR1 SGDLS and CDR2 YYNGEE. The CDR3 is 15 amino acids. V was clipped by 0 bases and J by 7 bases, with 13 bases between them. CDR3 residues: CASSVGGSLFEKLFF. CDR3 nucleotide sequence: TGTGCCAGCAGCGTAGGAGGGTCACTGTTTGAAAAACTGTTTTTT.

The chain is built from TRBV18 and TRBJ1-2, with D possibly TRBD1 on 5 matching bases. Trimming took 1 base from V and 4 from J, leaving 13 bases between them. CDR3 length equals 15 residues. Germline CDR1 is KGHSH and CDR2 is LQKENI. The CDR3 bases are TGTGCCAGCTCACCACTTGCAGGGAGGGGCTATGGCTACACCTTC. Translation: CASSPLAGRGYGYTF.

The J gene is TRBJ1-4, the V gene TRBV19; D uncertain. Trimming shortened V by 3 bases and J by 6 bases, and 8 bases separated the two germline ends. Germline lookup yields CDR1 LNHDA and CDR2 SQIVND (reference sequence). CDR3 length: 13 amino acids. The DNA for the CDR3 is TGTGCCAGTAGTATCTTCGCGGATGAAAAACTGTTTTTT. Residues: CASSIFADEKLFF.

The chain carries TRBV29-1 and TRBJ2-1; 8 nucleotides agree with TRBD2. Germline V gives CDR1 SQVTM, CDR2 ANQGSEA. This CDR3 is 14 amino acids long. With 6 bases clipped from V and 0 bases from J, the junction kept 4 bases outside the gene matches. The CDR3 nucleotides are TGCAGCGTCTCGGGGGGGAGCTCCTACAATGAGCAGTTCTTC. Protein: CSVSGGSSYNEQFF.

The genes are TRBV2 and TRBJ1-2, with TRBD1 as a possible D gene (6 bases). In germline, CDR1 is SNHLY, CDR2 FYNNEI. The germline V and J ends were trimmed by 6 bases and 1 base, with 24 bases remaining between them. There are 18 residues in the CDR3. CDR3 region: CASRYRVITLGFNYGYTF. The CDR3 coding sequence is TGTGCCAGCAGATACAGGGTGATCACCCTCGGATTTAACTATGGCTACACCTTC. The whole variable domain, filled in from reference TRBV2 and TRBJ1-2, reads EPEVTQTPSHQVTQMGQEVILRCVPISNHLYFYWYRQILGQKVEFLVSFYNNEISEKSEIFDDQFSVERPDGSNFTLKIRSTKLEDSAMYFCASRYRVITLGFNYGYTFGSGTRLTVV.

The gene calls are TRBV9 and TRBJ2-3; TRBD2 matches at 7 bases. The J segment lost 6 bases and the V segment lost 4 bases, leaving 17 bases of the junction unmatched. This CDR3 comprises 17 residues. CDR1 is SGDLS and CDR2 is YYNGEE in the germline V gene. The CDR3 region is CASSPGGSGLLADTQYF. CDR3 coding DNA: TGTGCCAGCAGCCCCGGGGGGAGCGGACTCCTCGCTGATACGCAGTATTTT.

The chain employs TRBV5-1 and TRBJ2-6, with D uncertain. The CDR3 covers 16 residues. Germline V gene sequence: CDR1 SGHRS, CDR2 YFSETQ. Trimming cost V 0 bases and J 1 base, with 8 bases left between them. CDR3 DNA: TGCGCCAGCAGCTTGGACCTAGGATCTGGGGCCAACGTCCTGACTTTC. It is translated as CASSLDLGSGANVLTF.

This chain joins TRBV7-2 and TRBJ2-7; D might be TRBD2 (6 bases). From germline, CDR1 is SGHTA and CDR2 FQGNSA. Trimming took off 1 base at V and 4 bases at J, with 20 bases between the two ends. The CDR3 is 17 amino acids. The CDR3 here is CASSLGLAGRSEYEQYF. The CDR3 region has the DNA TGTGCCAGCAGCTTAGGATTGGCGGGACGATCGGAATACGAGCAGTACTTC.

The V call is TRBV7-2, the J call TRBJ1-1; TRBD1 might be the D (5 bases). CDR3 length: 12 amino acids. Germline lookup yields CDR1 SGHTA and CDR2 FQGNSA. V was clipped by 4 bases and J by 6 bases, with 9 bases between them. CDR3 in DNA: TGTGCCAGCAGCTCGGCAGGGCCTGAAGCTTTCTTT. Protein product: CASSSAGPEAFF.

The chain carries TRBV9 and TRBJ2-3; TRBD2 aligns across 7 bases. Germline-derived CDR1 and CDR2 are SGDLS and YYNGEE. The CDR3 is 17 amino acids. J gave up 4 bases and V 3 bases, and 14 bases lay outside the gene matches. The CDR3: CASSDPRRGTPPDTQYF. The CDR3 DNA is TGTGCCAGCAGCGACCCCCGGCGGGGGACTCCTCCAGATACGCAGTATTTT. Drawing the rest from reference TRBV9 and TRBJ2-3, the complete variable domain is DSGVTQTPKHLITATGQRVTLRCSPRSGDLSVYWYQQSLDQGLQFLIQYYNGEERAKGNILERFSAQQFPDLHSELNLSSLELGDSALYFCASSDPRRGTPPDTQYFGPGTRLTVL.

V gene TRBV4-2 combines with J gene TRBJ2-5; D not certain. The germline gives CDR1 LGHNA, CDR2 YNFKEQ. Trimming took off 6 bases at V and 4 bases at J, with 18 bases between the two ends. CDR3 length: 15 residues. CDR3 bases: TGTGCCAGCAGTCAAACTCGAAGAGTGATAGAGACCCAGTACTTC. Encoded protein: CASSQTRRVIETQYF.

V and J are TRBV9 and TRBJ1-3; D unclear. Germline V gene sequence: CDR1 SGDLS, CDR2 YYNGEE. The ends were cut back, 0 bases at V and 0 bases at J, with 4 bases in the middle. The CDR3 runs to 14 residues. This chain's CDR3 is CASSVDGSGNTIYF. CDR3 DNA: TGTGCCAGCAGCGTAGACGGCTCTGGAAACACCATATATTTT.

This sequence joins TRBV4-1 and TRBJ1-5, with TRBD1 as a possible D gene (6 bases). From germline, CDR1 is MGHRA and CDR2 YSYEKL. The CDR3 runs to 17 residues. The V and J ends lost 9 bases and 1 base respectively, with 22 bases between them. The CDR3 bases are TGCGCCAGAAGCGGGGGACATCCCCGGGGCAGCAATCAGCCCCAGCATTTT. Translated, it gives CARSGGHPRGSNQPQHF.

V is TRBV6-5 and J is TRBJ2-7; 8 bases align to TRBD2. CDR1 and CDR2 from the germline V gene are MNHEY and SVGAGI. The CDR3 totals 15 residues. The V and J ends lost 2 bases and 7 bases, in that order; junction bases with no gene match: 10. CDR3 sequence: CASSYGSSGPEEQYF. CDR3 coding DNA: TGTGCCAGCAGTTACGGTTCTAGCGGGCCGGAGGAGCAGTACTTC.

This clone has more than one count but fewer than ten. In nucleotides, the CDR3 is TGTGCCAGCAGCTTAACGACACTTAACACCGGGGAGCTGTTTTTT. Protein product: CASSLTTLNTGELFF. V usage is TRBV7-3 and J usage is TRBJ2-2; D ambiguous. The CDR3 extends over 15 amino acids. Trimming took 0 bases from V and 2 from J, leaving 7 bases between them. CDR1 and CDR2 from the germline V gene are SGHTA and FQGTGA. The complete variable domain, with remaining parts taken from reference TRBV7-3 and TRBJ2-2, reads GAGVSQTPSNKVTEKGKYVELRCDPISGHTALYWYRQSLGQGPEFLIYFQGTGAADDSGLPNDRFFAVRPEGSVSTLKIQRTERGDSAVYLCASSLTTLNTGELFFGEGSRLTVL.

The chain links TRBV15 to TRBJ2-3; TRBD2 agrees at 11 bases. Germline CDR1 LNHNV, CDR2 YYDKDF (reference sequence). The CDR3 has 16 residues. Unmatched junction bases numbered 2, after V lost 3 bases and J lost 0 bases. The CDR3 sequence is CATSRGLAASTDTQYF. The DNA for the CDR3 is TGTGCCACCAGCAGGGGACTAGCGGCTAGCACAGATACGCAGTATTTT.